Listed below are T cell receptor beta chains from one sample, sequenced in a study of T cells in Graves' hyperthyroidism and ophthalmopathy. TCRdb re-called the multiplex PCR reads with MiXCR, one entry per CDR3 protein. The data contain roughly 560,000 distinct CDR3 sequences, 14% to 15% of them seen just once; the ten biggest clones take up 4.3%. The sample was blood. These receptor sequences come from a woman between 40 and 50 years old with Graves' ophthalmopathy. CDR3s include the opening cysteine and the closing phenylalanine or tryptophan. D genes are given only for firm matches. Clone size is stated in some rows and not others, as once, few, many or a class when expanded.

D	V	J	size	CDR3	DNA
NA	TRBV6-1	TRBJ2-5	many	CASRTGWGRYQETQYF	TGTGCCAGCAGGACTGGGTGGGGCCGGTACCAAGAGACCCAGTACTTC
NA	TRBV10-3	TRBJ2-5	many	CAISGRQGGETQYF	TGTGCCATCAGCGGACGACAGGGAGGGGAGACCCAGTACTTC
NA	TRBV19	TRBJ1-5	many	CASSTGTDPSNQPQHF	TGTGCCAGTAGTACCGGGACGGACCCTAGCAATCAGCCCCAGCATTTT
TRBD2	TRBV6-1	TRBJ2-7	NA	CASSDSGAEEQYF	TGTGCCAGCAGCGATAGCGGGGCGGAAGAGCAGTACTTC
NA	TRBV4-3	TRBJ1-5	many	CASSPSWSPNQPQHF	TGCGCCAGCAGCCCGTCCTGGAGCCCCAATCAGCCCCAGCATTTT
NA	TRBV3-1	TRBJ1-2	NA	CASSQVSTKGGYTF	TGTGCCAGCAGCCAAGTTTCGACCAAGGGTGGCTACACCTTC
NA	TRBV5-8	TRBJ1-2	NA	CASSLEVGTYGYTF	TGTGCCAGCAGCTTGGAGGTGGGGACTTATGGCTACACCTTC
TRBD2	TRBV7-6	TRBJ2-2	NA	CASSLEAGGPSTGELFF	TGTGCCAGCAGCTTAGAAGCGGGAGGGCCCTCCACCGGGGAGCTGTTTTTT
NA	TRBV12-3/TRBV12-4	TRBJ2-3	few	CASSLSAGRPKDTQYF	TGTGCCAGCAGTTTATCGGCGGGCCGGCCGAAAGATACGCAGTATTTT
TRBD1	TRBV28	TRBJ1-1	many	CASSFGQGVRITEAFF	TGTGCCAGCAGTTTTGGACAGGGGGTAAGAATCACTGAAGCTTTCTTT
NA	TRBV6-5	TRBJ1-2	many	CASSQEGRNYGYTF	TGTGCCAGCAGCCAAGAGGGCAGAAACTATGGCTACACCTTC
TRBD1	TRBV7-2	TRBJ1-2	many	CASSSGQGWGYTF	TGTGCCAGCAGCTCCGGACAGGGGTGGGGCTACACCTTC
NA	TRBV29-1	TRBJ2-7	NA	CSIETNYEQYF	TGCAGCATTGAGACTAACTACGAGCAGTACTTC
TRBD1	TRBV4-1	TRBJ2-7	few	CASSQVPSLGQGSYYEQYF	TGCGCCAGCAGCCAAGTCCCGTCGTTAGGACAGGGATCATACTACGAGCAGTACTTC
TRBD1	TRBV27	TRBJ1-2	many	CASSLFPDRDYGYTF	TGTGCCAGCAGTTTATTCCCGGACAGGGACTATGGCTACACCTTC
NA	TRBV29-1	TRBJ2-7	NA	CSVNIPADYKQYF	TGCAGCGTCAATATTCCAGCAGACTACAAGCAGTACTTC
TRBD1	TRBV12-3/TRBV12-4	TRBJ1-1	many	CASSLRTEGALF	TGTGCCAGCAGCTTAAGGACTGAGGGGGCTCTCTTT
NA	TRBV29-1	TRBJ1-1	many	CSGSENTEAFF	TGCAGCGGTTCGGAGAACACTGAAGCTTTCTTT
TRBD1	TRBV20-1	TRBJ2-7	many	CSAGGQTGEQYF	TGCAGTGCTGGGGGACAGACGGGCGAGCAGTACTTC
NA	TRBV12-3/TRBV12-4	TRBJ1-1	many	CASSWQENTEAFF	TGTGCCAGCAGTTGGCAGGAGAACACTGAAGCTTTCTTT